This entry describes one T cell receptor (beta chain). What it recognizes is unknown. The sample is drawn from a study of T cells in Graves' hyperthyroidism and ophthalmopathy. Study-wide findings and caveats: For ophthalmopathy, model prediction preceded onset by a median around six months. Blood also held most thyroid clonotypes expanded beyond 0.001.

The CDR3 is 12 residues long. Germline V gene data show CDR1 as KGHDR and CDR2 as SFDVKD. The V end was cut by 9 bases, the J end by 8 bases, with 15 bases between. Amplification of TCR beta CDR3 regions was performed using RNA transcripts as template. First-round RT-PCR targeting the TCR CDR3 was performed with the HTBI primer set. MiXCR, run by TCRdb on the multiplex PCR reads, gives a single entry per CDR3 protein. Of around 600,000 distinct CDR3 sequences detected, more than 13% appear once; the ten largest clones hold less than 9%. Patients showing uncontrolled infection, other autoimmune disease, pregnancy or lactation were ineligible.

The sequenced sample was blood. The sequence was collected from a woman aged 18-30 years with Graves' ophthalmopathy. V gene TRBV24-1 combines with J gene TRBJ1-2; a weak D match, TRBD1 (5 bases). For the CDR3, the DNA is TGTGCCACCTCAACCGGGGCCGGCGGCTACACCTTC. It translates to CATSTGAGGYTF.